This T cell receptor beta chain derives from a study of a mutant IDH1 vaccine in newly diagnosed glioma. At the level of the study: The initiation of vaccination occurred 4-6 weeks after radiotherapy alone, or with temozolomide cycles. The study held visit V12 at week 35 and visit V13 at week 47.

Only in-frame clones appear in the TCRdb table, and some are missing; sequencing was by immunoSEQ multiplex PCR. The table includes 40,000 to 55,000 clones, 76% detected once. V was shortened by 4 bases and J by 2 bases, with 8 bases between the two germline ends. The CDR3 loop spans 13 amino acids. From germline, CDR1 is SGHTA and CDR2 FQGNSA. The time point denotes: week 35, safety follow-up. In the vaccine, a single dose held 300 ug of the mutant IDH1 20-mer peptide, along with topical imiquimod. Patients came in for eight vaccinations, in weeks 1, 3, 5, 7, 11, 15, 19 and 23. Each astrocytoma in the donors was new, WHO grade 3 or 4, IDH1-mutant and ATRX-lost. Worth noting for this clone: No antigen is known for it.

This chain links TRBV7-2 with TRBJ2-5; D not certain. The TCR comes from a man in his forties or fifties with glioma. The sequences come from PBMCs, collected from a glioma patient whose treatment included an IDH1 peptide vaccine. For the CDR3, the DNA is TGTGCCAGCAGCTCTACAAGACAAGAGACCCAGTACTTC. It yields the protein CASSSTRQETQYF.